This T cell receptor beta chain was identified in a study of shared T cell receptors in the human thymus. The V gene lost 3 bases and the J gene lost 0 bases, with 17 bases spanning the gap. CDR3 length: 17 amino acids. Looked up from germline, CDR1 is SNHLY and CDR2 is FYNNEI. Assay: immunoSEQ multiplex PCR; the TCRdb copy retains only in-frame clones and omits some. The sample has over 350,000 clones; roughly 94% are singletons. The specimen was thymocytes. The receptor comes from a human donor. The chain joins TRBV2 to TRBJ2-5; D not certain. CDR3 region: CASSEVGTVSYQETQYF. DNA for the CDR3: TGTGCCAGCAGTGAGGTCGGCACAGTCTCGTACCAAGAGACCCAGTACTTC.